Reported below is one T cell receptor (beta chain). Its antigen is currently unknown. This CDR3 is 16 amino acids long. CDR1 and CDR2 (germline): LGHDT, YNNKEL (reference sequence). The germline V and J ends were trimmed by 4 bases and 0 bases, with 12 bases remaining between them. Sequencing followed a ViraFEST assay step that expanded antigen-specific CD4+ T cells with viral peptide pools. It was after nine to eleven days of culture that CD4+ T cells were isolated. Previously uninfected by SARS-CoV-2, the vaccine recipients also showed negative nucleocapsid antibodies. Wells of more than 1.5 million PBMC each were grown with 8.5 to 10 IU/ml IL-2 and about 9.7 ug/ml peptides. The sample comes from a study of vaccination effects on CD4 cells after COVID-19. Study results and caveats: Late post-vaccination, clones induced by infection and those induced by vaccine underwent marked clonal contraction.

Repertoires were generated with immunoSEQ multiplex PCR, while TCRdb's copy carries only in-frame clones and drops some. The sample yields tens of thousands of clones, about 69% seen once. V is TRBV3-1 (or the pseudogene TRBV3-2) and J is TRBJ1-4; D is ambiguous. This sample comprised CD4+ T cells from PBMCs cultured with HCoV-OC43 spike peptides, obtained before COVID-19 vaccination. Stated subset: HCoV-OC43 spike overlapping peptide pool stimulation. This clonotype was obtained from a human donor who received a COVID-19 vaccine. The CDR3 loop reads CASSPGGSATNEKLFF. Here the CDR3 DNA reads TGTGCCAGCAGCCCGGGAGGGTCGGCAACTAATGAAAAACTGTTTTTT.